Shown below are 17 T cell receptor beta chains from a single sample sequenced in a study of human T cells and chemical hapten exposure. TCRdb reprocessed the RACE reads via MiXCR and lists one record per CDR3 protein. The profile covers over 80,000 distinct CDR3 sequences, with approximately 11% appearing a single time and 1.1% taken by the ten largest. Stated time point: patch test 3, about 24 weeks after DPC sensitization. Documented treatment: therapeutic diphenylcyclopropenone sensitization with weekly scalp DPC. The sample consisted of whole blood, taken in connection with sensitization to the hapten diphenylcyclopropenone (DPC). The receptors were sampled from a young woman with alopecia areata. Some clones in this sample may be carry-over from other donors' samples.

A few counts support this clonotype. The chain has TRBV15 and TRBJ1-1; the D gene is possibly TRBD1 (5 bases). The CDR3 is made up of 15 amino acids. The V gene lost 0 bases and the J gene lost 11 bases, with 19 bases spanning the gap. CDR1 and CDR2 from the germline V gene are LNHNV and YYDKDF (reference sequence). The CDR3, as DNA: TGTGCCACCAGCAGAGATAGGGCAGCCAGGGCAGAGGCTTTCTTT. Protein: CATSRDRAARAEAFF.

This clonotype was observed a handful of times. V usage is TRBV29-1 and J usage is TRBJ2-7; D is possibly TRBD2 (5 bases). CDR1 and CDR2 (germline): SQVTM, ANQGSEA. Deletions cut 6 bases from V and 7 bases from J, with 16 bases between. The CDR3 is made up of 12 amino acids. CDR3 region: CSVRGPPGEQYF. The CDR3 DNA follows: TGCAGCGTCCGAGGCCCCCCGGGAGAGCAGTACTTC.

The chain combines TRBV28 with TRBJ2-7; either TRBD1 or TRBD2 may fit D (5 bases each). Per germline, CDR1 MDHEN and CDR2 SYDVKM. The CDR3 spans 14 residues. Trimming removed 3 bases from V and 3 bases from J, with 12 bases in between. CDR3 amino acids: CASSFRGVGYEQYF. In DNA, the CDR3 is TGTGCCAGCAGTTTTCGAGGGGTGGGCTACGAGCAGTACTTC. The full variable domain, completed using reference TRBV28 and TRBJ2-7, is DVKVTQSSRYLVKRTGEKVFLECVQDMDHENMFWYRQDPGLGLRLIYFSYDVKMKEKGDIPEGYSVSREKKERFSLILESASTNQTSMYLCASSFRGVGYEQYFGPGTRLTVT.

This clonotype was picked up many times. The chain joins TRBV5-1 to TRBJ2-2; D might be TRBD1 (6 bases). Between the trimmed V and J ends, which lost 3 bases and 0 bases, there was a span of 18 bases. The CDR3 length is 18 residues. Germline-derived CDR1 and CDR2 are SGHRS and YFSETQ. The CDR3 bases are TGCGCCAGCAGCTCAACCCTAAGAGGGACACCGAACACCGGGGAGCTGTTTTTT. This gives the protein CASSSTLRGTPNTGELFF.

This clonotype was seen a handful of times. This chain connects TRBV18 to TRBJ2-1, with TRBD2 matching 13 bases. Germline V gives CDR1 KGHSH, CDR2 LQKENI. The CDR3 is 16 residues long. The J segment lost 5 bases and the V segment lost 6 bases, leaving 7 bases of the junction unmatched. CDR3 protein: CASSPRTSGSNNEQFF. CDR3 in DNA: TGTGCCAGCTCCCCTAGGACTAGCGGGAGCAACAATGAGCAGTTCTTC.

This clonotype turned up a few times. The chain employs TRBV29-1 and TRBJ2-1; 8 bases agree with TRBD1. CDR1 and CDR2 (germline): SQVTM, ANQGSEA. V dropped 4 bases and J dropped 6; count of bases not matched to a gene: 5. This CDR3 spans 13 amino acids. The CDR3 DNA is TGCAGCGTTGCAGAGACAGGGGTCAATGAGCAGTTCTTC. It encodes CSVAETGVNEQFF.

The chain combines TRBV4-3 with TRBJ2-1; TRBD2 might be the D (5 bases). Trimming removed 3 bases at V and 8 bases at J, with 14 bases between. The CDR3 runs 14 residues. From germline, CDR1 is LGHNA and CDR2 YSLEER. The chain's CDR3 is CASSHGLTVDEQFF. The DNA for the CDR3 is TGCGCCAGCAGCCACGGACTGACTGTCGATGAGCAGTTCTTC.

This clonotype has a count of ten or more. The gene calls are TRBV3-1 and TRBJ2-3, with D hard to call. CDR3 length: 13 amino acids. V was pared by 7 bases and J by 0 bases, with 8 bases between. Germline V gene lookup returns CDR1 LGHDT and CDR2 YNNKEL (reference sequence). The CDR3 DNA is TGTGCCAGCACCGCGGTGAGCACAGATACGCAGTATTTT. As protein: CASTAVSTDTQYF.

The chain combines TRBV27 with TRBJ2-3; 11 positions match TRBD1. V shed 4 bases, J shed 8 bases, and the junction held 5 bases outside the gene matches. This CDR3 region has 14 residues. Germline CDR1 is MNHEY and CDR2 is SMNVEV (reference sequence). CDR3 bases: TGTGCCAGCAGTTGGACAGGGGGCACGGGTACGCAGTATTTT. Its protein product is CASSWTGGTGTQYF.

This clonotype was detected many times. V gene TRBV28 combines with J gene TRBJ1-5, with D hard to call. V was clipped by 2 bases and J by 6 bases, with 11 bases between them. Per germline, CDR1 MDHEN and CDR2 SYDVKM. This CDR3 is built from 14 residues. CDR3 sequence: CASSLDHRSQPQHF. The CDR3 region has the DNA TGTGCCAGCAGTTTAGATCATAGGTCTCAGCCCCAGCATTTT. Together with reference TRBV28 and TRBJ1-5, the CDR3 gives the full variable domain: DVKVTQSSRYLVKRTGEKVFLECVQDMDHENMFWYRQDPGLGLRLIYFSYDVKMKEKGDIPEGYSVSREKKERFSLILESASTNQTSMYLCASSLDHRSQPQHFGDGTRLSIL.

This clonotype was counted ten times or more. This chain connects TRBV28 to TRBJ2-7; the D gene is possibly TRBD2 (7 bases). This CDR3 is 14 amino acids long. Trimming stripped 7 bases from V and 7 bases from J, with 20 bases between. Germline CDR1 and CDR2: MDHEN and SYDVKM. The CDR3 bases are TGTGCCAGCACCCCAGGGGTCCCGGGAGGAGAGCAGTACTTC. As protein: CASTPGVPGGEQYF.

This clonotype was detected only a few times. The rearrangement joins TRBV12-3 or TRBV12-4 to TRBJ2-5; D gene ambiguous. The CDR3 covers 13 residues. Trimming shortened V by 7 bases and J by 1 base, and 10 bases separated the two germline ends. The CDR3, as DNA: TGTGCCAGCACTCCGAGGAGCCAAGAGACCCAGTACTTC. Protein sequence: CASTPRSQETQYF.

This clonotype was seen repeatedly, ten times or more. V and J are TRBV18 and TRBJ1-1; possible D gene TRBD1, 6 bases. The CDR3 runs 16 residues. Trimming pared 2 bases from V and 1 base from J, leaving 14 bases between. CDR1 and CDR2 from the germline V gene are KGHSH and LQKENI. The CDR3 reads CASSPGQGSRNTEAFF. Here the CDR3 DNA reads TGTGCCAGCTCACCAGGCCAGGGGAGTAGGAACACTGAAGCTTTCTTT.

The rearrangement links TRBV28 to TRBJ1-5; unclear D gene. The length of the CDR3 is 14 residues. Germline CDR1 MDHEN, CDR2 SYDVKM. Trimming removed 7 bases at V and 4 bases at J, with 14 bases between. CDR3 bases: TGTGCCAGCATCCCGGGAACGGTAAATCAGCCCCAGCATTTT. Protein sequence: CASIPGTVNQPQHF.

Many counts were recorded for this clonotype. V usage is TRBV18 and J usage is TRBJ1-2; tentative D call: TRBD1 (6 bases). Germline values: CDR1 KGHSH, CDR2 LQKENI. V lost 4 bases to trimming and J lost 4 bases, with 10 bases between them. This CDR3 has 13 residues. The DNA of the CDR3 is TGTGCCAGCTCACTGGACAGATCCTATGGCTACACCTTC. This gives the protein CASSLDRSYGYTF. Full variable domain (rest looked up from reference TRBV18 and TRBJ1-2): NAGVMQNPRHLVRRRGQEARLRCSPMKGHSHVYWYRQLPEEGLKFMVYLQKENIIDESGMPKERFSAEFPKEGPSILRIQQVVRGDSAAYFCASSLDRSYGYTFGSGTRLTVV.

This clonotype was detected ten times or more. This chain uses TRBV6-2 or TRBV6-3 with TRBJ2-4; TRBD2 agrees at 11 bases. The CDR3 has 14 amino acids. Germline assignment: CDR1 MNHEY and CDR2 SVGEGT. Trimming cost V 8 bases and J 0 bases; bases outside gene matches: 0. The CDR3 region is CASGLAGAKNIQYF. The DNA for the CDR3 is TGTGCCAGCGGACTAGCGGGAGCCAAAAACATTCAGTACTTC.

This clonotype was recorded many times. The chain uses TRBV7-9 and TRBJ1-5; 8 positions match TRBD1. This CDR3 region has 13 residues. The V and J ends lost 5 bases and 7 bases, in that order; junction bases with no gene match: 4. Germline CDR1 SEHNR, CDR2 FQNEAQ (reference sequence). CDR3 region: CASSKDRGQPQHF. The CDR3 DNA reads as TGTGCCAGCAGCAAAGACAGGGGACAGCCCCAGCATTTT.